The 22 T cell receptor beta chains below come from one sample, sequenced in a study of control samples from healthy donors and cancer patients. The data were produced by immunoSEQ multiplex PCR, yet TCRdb's version contains in-frame clones alone and is incomplete. The repertoire has 90,000 to 110,000 clones, roughly 90% of them found once; the top ten carry under 20%. Sequencing was done on a sample of blood. These receptors all come from a woman between 50 and 59 years old in good health.

The chain is built from TRBV10-2 and TRBJ2-1; 10 bases agree with TRBD2. The germline CDR1 and CDR2 sequences are WSHSY and SAAADI. The length of the CDR3 is 16 residues. Losses at the gene ends were 2 bases for V and 8 bases for J; bases not matched to a gene: 9. In DNA, the CDR3 is TGCGCCAGCAGTGAGGAACTAGCGGGAAACCCCCATGAGCAGTTCTTC. It encodes CASSEELAGNPHEQFF.

On this clone itself: This could be a read error, since a much larger clone is one nucleotide away. This CDR3 is also generated by other DNA sequences in the sample. This chain connects TRBV12-3 or TRBV12-4 to TRBJ1-1, with D hard to call. Trimming cost V 1 base and J 1 base, with 4 bases left between them. The length of the CDR3 is 13 residues. CDR3 sequence (DNA): TGTGCCAGCAGTTTAGGTCCGAACACTGAAGCTTTCTTT. It specifies CASSLGPNTEAFF.

The chain uses TRBV7-9 and TRBJ1-2, with D possibly TRBD1 on 6 matching bases. Trimming pared 3 bases from V and 3 bases from J, leaving 14 bases between. The CDR3 totals 15 residues. Germline CDR1 SEHNR, CDR2 FQNEAQ (reference sequence). CDR3 loop: CASSFSNRDYYGYTF. In DNA, the CDR3 is TGTGCCAGCAGCTTTAGCAACAGGGATTACTATGGCTACACCTTC.

The chain couples TRBV18 to TRBJ2-7, with a possible D match to TRBD2 (6 bases). This CDR3 contains 17 residues. The ends were cut back, 3 bases at V and 0 bases at J, with 18 bases in the middle. CDR1 is KGHSH, CDR2 LQKENI, per germline. CDR3 residues: CASSPYASGLNSYEQYF. The DNA of the CDR3 is TGTGCCAGCTCACCGTACGCTTCGGGACTGAACTCCTACGAGCAGTACTTC.

The V and J genes are TRBV20-1 and TRBJ1-3, with a possible D match to TRBD1 (5 bases). The CDR3 runs to 13 residues. The germline V gene has CDR1 DFQATT and CDR2 SNEGSKA (reference sequence). V was cut by 3 bases and J by 4 bases, with 10 bases left in between. The CDR3 spells CSASVGGGNTIYF. The CDR3 DNA reads TGCAGTGCTAGTGTGGGGGGGGGAAACACCATATATTTT.

The J gene is TRBJ1-6, the V gene TRBV5-5; D is possibly TRBD1 (5 bases). V was shortened by 1 base and J by 9 bases, with 17 bases between the two germline ends. Germline CDR1 is SGHKS and CDR2 is YYEKEE (reference sequence). CDR3 size: 16 residues. Written as DNA, the CDR3 is TGTGCCAGCAGCTTGAGGTTTGGGCAGGGCGGTTCACCCCTCCACTTT. The encoded protein is CASSLRFGQGGSPLHF.

The rearrangement joins TRBV6-5 to TRBJ1-2; D is uncertain. Trimming shortened V by 7 bases and J by 2 bases, and 11 bases separated the two germline ends. Looked up from germline, CDR1 is MNHEY and CDR2 is SVGAGI. The CDR3 totals 13 residues. CDR3 region: CASTSTGNYGYTF. Here the CDR3 DNA reads TGTGCCAGCACCTCAACCGGGAACTATGGCTACACCTTC.

J is TRBJ2-1 and V is TRBV14, with D possibly matching TRBD1 (5 bases). Trimming stripped 4 bases from V and 4 bases from J, with 11 bases between. Per germline, CDR1 SGHDN and CDR2 FVKESK. The CDR3 has 14 amino acids. CDR3 in amino acids: CASSLRQRYNEQFF. The CDR3 region has the DNA TGTGCCAGCAGCCTCAGACAGAGATACAATGAGCAGTTCTTC.

This clone was found a few times. This sequence joins TRBV11-1 and TRBJ2-1, with D tentatively TRBD1 (5 bases). The CDR3 covers 13 residues. Germline V gene sequence: CDR1 SGHAT, CDR2 FQDESV (reference sequence). V lost 5 bases and J 6 bases, leaving 11 bases between the germline ends. The DNA for the CDR3 is TGTGCCAGCAGCCCGAATAGGGGCAATGAGCAGTTCTTC. Translation gives CASSPNRGNEQFF.

The V and J genes are TRBV6-2 or TRBV6-3 and TRBJ1-2, with D possibly TRBD1 on 5 matching bases. CDR3 length: 15 residues. V shed 5 bases and J shed 4 bases, with 17 bases lying between them. CDR1 is MNHEY and CDR2 is SVGEGT in the germline V gene. Written as DNA, the CDR3 is TGTGCCAGCAGTCCCCTCGACGGGGCGAGCTATGGCTACACCTTC. It translates to CASSPLDGASYGYTF.

This clone has a single count. The CDR3 nucleotides are TGTGCCAGCAGTTACGGTCGGGACACTGAAGCTTTCTTT. Protein product: CASSYGRDTEAFF. This chain uses TRBV6-6 with TRBJ1-1; D unresolved. V was pared by 2 bases and J by 3 bases, with 7 bases between. The CDR3 consists of 13 residues. Germline CDR1 MNHNY, CDR2 SVGAGI (reference sequence).

This clone was picked up one time. CDR3 amino acids: CASSPSPRYEQYV. The CDR3, as DNA: TGTGCCAGCAGTCCCTCTCCGAGGTACGAGCAGTACGTC. V gene TRBV27 combines with J gene TRBJ2-7, with D hard to call. The CDR3 has 13 amino acids. CDR1 MNHEY and CDR2 SMNVEV come from the germline V gene (reference sequence). V was shortened by 5 bases and J by 4 bases, with 12 bases between the two germline ends.

This sequence joins TRBV18 and TRBJ1-2; a weak D match, TRBD1 (6 bases). Trimming stripped 2 bases from V and 4 bases from J, with 8 bases between. Germline CDR1 reads KGHSH; CDR2 reads LQKENI. The CDR3 sequence is 13 residues long. The CDR3 region has the DNA TGTGCCAGCTCACCAACAGGGTTCTATGGCTACACCTTC. Protein sequence: CASSPTGFYGYTF.

V is TRBV30 and J is TRBJ1-6, with D unclear. Germline V gives CDR1 GTSNPN, CDR2 SVGIG (reference sequence). The CDR3 is 16 residues long. Between the trimmed V and J ends, which lost 0 bases and 0 bases, there was a span of 9 bases. The CDR3 bases are TGTGCCTGGAGTGTATTTCAGAGCTCCTATAATTCACCCCTCCACTTT. This gives the protein CAWSVFQSSYNSPLHF.

This clone occurred a few times. The V gene is TRBV27, the J gene TRBJ1-5; no reliable D call. The CDR3 sequence is 14 residues long. Trimming took off 8 bases at V and 2 bases at J, with 13 bases between the two ends. Germline CDR1 reads MNHEY; CDR2 reads SMNVEV (reference sequence). CDR3 amino acids: CASGDLVGNQPQHF. The CDR3 DNA sequence: TGTGCCAGCGGCGACCTGGTGGGCAATCAGCCCCAGCATTTT.

The chain joins TRBV19 to TRBJ2-7; 9 bases map to TRBD2. With V trimmed by 3 bases and J by 7 bases, 10 bases remained unmatched. This CDR3 is 15 amino acids long. Germline CDR1 is LNHDA and CDR2 is SQIVND (reference sequence). CDR3 amino acids: CASSMRLAAFGEQYF. CDR3 nucleotide sequence: TGTGCCAGTAGTATGAGACTAGCGGCATTTGGTGAGCAGTACTTC.

This chain joins TRBV6-5 and TRBJ1-2; 9 bases align to TRBD1. Looked up from germline, CDR1 is MNHEY and CDR2 is SVGAGI. The CDR3 consists of 15 residues. V was pared by 9 bases and J by 7 bases, with 15 bases of the junction left unmatched. The CDR3 nucleotides read TGTGCCAGTCAGGGACAGGGAAGTAGCATGCGTGGCTACACCTTC. Protein: CASQGQGSSMRGYTF.

V gene TRBV19 combines with J gene TRBJ1-1, with D tentatively TRBD1 (6 bases). Per germline, CDR1 LNHDA and CDR2 SQIVND (reference sequence). The V gene lost 6 bases and the J gene lost 4 bases, with 15 bases spanning the gap. The CDR3 spans 14 residues. CDR3 sequence (DNA): TGTGCCAGTAGCGAAAAGGGGGGGTCCACTGAAGCTTTCTTT. It translates to CASSEKGGSTEAFF.

A single count supports this clone. The J gene is TRBJ2-5, the V gene TRBV14; D is perhaps TRBD2 (5 bases). This CDR3 region has 15 residues. The germline gives CDR1 SGHDN, CDR2 FVKESK. Trimming removed 8 bases at V and 7 bases at J, with 23 bases between. The chain's CDR3 is CASARGLGAARTQYF. The CDR3 bases are TGTGCCAGCGCCCGGGGTCTGGGAGCCGCAAGGACCCAGTACTTC.

CDR3 in DNA: TGTGCCAGTAGTTCTCCGGGACGACTGAACACTGAAGCTTTCTTT. The encoded protein is CASSSPGRLNTEAFF. The chain joins TRBV19 to TRBJ1-1; D possibly corresponds to TRBD1 (5 bases). Germline V gene data show CDR1 as LNHDA and CDR2 as SQIVND (reference sequence). The CDR3 is 15 amino acids. V lost 5 bases, J lost 0 bases, and 13 bases lay in between.

The gene calls are TRBV7-9 and TRBJ2-5; 8 nucleotides agree with TRBD2. J lost 5 bases, V lost 8 bases, and 7 bases had no gene match. Germline V gene sequence: CDR1 SEHNR, CDR2 FQNEAQ (reference sequence). The CDR3 extends over 13 amino acids. In DNA form, the CDR3 reads TGTGCCAGCCGGGAGGGGACCAGGGAGACCCAGTACTTC. Translating it yields CASREGTRETQYF.

The rearrangement links TRBV18 to TRBJ2-5; possible D gene TRBD1, 5 bases. Per germline, CDR1 KGHSH and CDR2 LQKENI. V was shortened by 2 bases and J by 0 bases, with 19 bases between the two germline ends. This CDR3 comprises 18 residues. The CDR3 bases are TGTGCCAGCTCACCAAGCTCTTGGCAGGGCAAACACCAAGAGACCCAGTACTTC. This gives the protein CASSPSSWQGKHQETQYF.